A single TCR beta chain is shown here with its context. V was pared by 6 bases and J by 2 bases, with 8 bases of the junction left unmatched. The CDR3 is made up of 15 amino acids. CDR1 and CDR2 (germline): SGHRS, YFSETQ. The sample comes from a study of blood T cell repertoires in COVID-19. In the study overall: The United States, Italy and Spain provided the acute and convalescent COVID-19 samples.

Measured with immunoSEQ multiplex PCR; TCRdb has only the in-frame clones, and not every one. Of about 63,000 clones listed, approximately 87% are singletons. This TCR was recovered from a man aged 45 to 65 with active COVID-19. The chain combines TRBV5-1 with TRBJ2-7; 10 bases match TRBD1. Sequencing used peripheral blood. In DNA form, the CDR3 reads TGCGCCAGCACCTGGGGGACAGGGGTGACCTACGAGCAGTACTTC. Translation gives CASTWGTGVTYEQYF.